This T cell receptor (beta chain) was recorded in a study of blood T cell repertoires in COVID-19. Study context: Donors in the United States, Italy and Spain gave samples during acute or convalescent COVID-19. PBMCs, B-cell-depleted T cells, or T cells were the source of the cDNA or gDNA that made up the material.

Participants had their cohort set by participant-reported clinical history. Generated by immunoSEQ multiplex PCR, the TCRdb table keeps only in-frame clones and is missing some. The data show hundreds of thousands of clones, approximately 89% seen once. The specimen sequenced was PBMCs or T cells enriched from blood (not recorded which). This sequence was found in a woman between 40 and 50 years old who had recovered from COVID-19.

The CDR3 loop is CASSRHDGPQRGLAGEKNIQYF. The CDR3 nucleotides are TGTGCCAGCAGCCGACACGATGGGCCTCAACGGGGACTAGCGGGAGAAAAAAACATTCAGTACTTC. The chain uses TRBV21-1 and TRBJ2-4; the D segment call TRBD2 is taken from the table without a DNA check. TRBV21-1 is recorded as a pseudogene. CDR3 length: 22 amino acids.